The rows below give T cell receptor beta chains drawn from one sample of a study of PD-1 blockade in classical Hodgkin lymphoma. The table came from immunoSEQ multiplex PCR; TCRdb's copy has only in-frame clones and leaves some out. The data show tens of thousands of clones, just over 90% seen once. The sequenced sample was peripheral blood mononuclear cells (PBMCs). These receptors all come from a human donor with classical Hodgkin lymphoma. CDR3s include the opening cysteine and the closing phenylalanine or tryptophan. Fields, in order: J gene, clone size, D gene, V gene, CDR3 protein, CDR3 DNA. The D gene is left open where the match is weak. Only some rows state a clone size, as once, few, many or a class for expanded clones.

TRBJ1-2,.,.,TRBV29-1,CSVARANYGYTF,TGCAGCGTTGCCAGAGCTAACTATGGCTACACCTTC
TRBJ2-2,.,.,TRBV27,CASSLGASPGTGELFF,TGTGCCAGCAGTTTAGGAGCGAGCCCGGGCACCGGGGAGCTGTTTTTT
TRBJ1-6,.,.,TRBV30,CAWSFRLNSPLHF,TGTGCCTGGAGCTTCAGGCTAAATTCACCCCTCCACTTT
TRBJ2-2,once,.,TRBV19,CASQYTGELFF,TGTGCCAGCCAATACACCGGGGAGCTGTTTTTT
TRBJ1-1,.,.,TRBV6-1,CASRVGQGRGEAFF,TGTGCCAGCAGAGTGGGGCAGGGGAGGGGTGAAGCTTTCTTT
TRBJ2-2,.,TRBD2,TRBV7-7,CASSLGLAGTGELFF,TGTGCCAGCAGCTTAGGACTAGCGGGAACCGGGGAGCTGTTTTTT
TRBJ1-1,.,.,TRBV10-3,CAISETTNTEAFF,TGTGCCATCAGTGAGACGACGAACACTGAAGCTTTCTTT
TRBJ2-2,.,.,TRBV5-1,CASSYSTGELFF,TGCGCCAGCAGCTACAGCACCGGGGAGCTGTTTTTT
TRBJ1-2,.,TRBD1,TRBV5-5,CASSMPGQGYGYTF,TGTGCCAGCAGCATGCCGGGACAGGGCTATGGCTACACCTTC
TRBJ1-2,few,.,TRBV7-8,CASSLARADPYTF,TGTGCCAGCAGCTTAGCTAGGGCAGACCCTTACACCTTC
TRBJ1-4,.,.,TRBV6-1,CASSERGGAREKLFF,TGTGCCAGCAGTGAAAGGGGGGGGGCGCGTGAAAAACTGTTTTTT
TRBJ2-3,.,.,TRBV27,CASSLSPSGADTQYF,TGTGCCAGCAGTTTATCCCCCAGTGGCGCAGATACGCAGTATTTT
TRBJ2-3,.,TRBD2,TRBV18,CASSPQRSGRTDTQYF,TGTGCCAGCTCACCACAGCGAAGCGGGAGGACAGATACGCAGTATTTT
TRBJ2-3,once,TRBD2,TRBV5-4,CASSSGTSSVDTQYF,TGTGCCAGCAGCTCCGGGACTAGCAGCGTAGATACGCAGTATTTT
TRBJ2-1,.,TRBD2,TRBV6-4,CASSDFPWTSGPFNEQFF,TGTGCCAGCAGTGACTTTCCTTGGACTAGCGGGCCTTTCAATGAGCAGTTCTTC
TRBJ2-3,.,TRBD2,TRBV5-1,CASGKREADTQYF,TGCGCCAGCGGGAAGCGGGAGGCAGATACGCAGTATTTT
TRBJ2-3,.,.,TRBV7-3,CASSFGVGPTDTQYF,TGTGCCAGCAGCTTCGGTGTAGGGCCCACAGATACGCAGTATTTT
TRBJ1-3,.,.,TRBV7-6,CASSLGGGNTIYF,TGTGCCAGCAGCTTGGGCGGGGGAAACACCATATATTTT
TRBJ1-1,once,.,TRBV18,CASSPRWQGDAEAFF,TGTGCCAGCTCACCACGGTGGCAGGGTGACGCTGAAGCTTTCTTT
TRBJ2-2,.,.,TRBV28,CASSGSGLLNTGELFF,TGTGCCAGCAGTGGGTCGGGACTTCTGAACACCGGGGAGCTGTTTTTT
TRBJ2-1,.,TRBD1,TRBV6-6,CASIDRDRTYNEQFF,TGTGCCAGCATCGACCGGGACAGGACTTACAATGAGCAGTTCTTC
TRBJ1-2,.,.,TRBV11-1,CASSLVGQGHGYTF,TGTGCCAGCAGCTTAGTGGGACAAGGGCATGGCTACACCTTC
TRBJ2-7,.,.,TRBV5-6,CASSLVGIEQYF,TGTGCCAGCAGCTTGGTCGGGATAGAGCAGTACTTC
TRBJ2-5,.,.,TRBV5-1,CASSLAGAQETQYF,TGCGCCAGCAGCTTAGCCGGGGCCCAAGAGACCCAGTACTTC
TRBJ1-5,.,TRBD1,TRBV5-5,CASSLGTGGAKMWHSQPQHF,TGTGCCAGCAGCTTGGGGACAGGGGGCGCAAAGATGTGGCATTCTCAGCCCCAGCATTTT
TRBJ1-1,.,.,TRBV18,CASSRVGMNTEAFF,TGTGCCAGCTCTAGGGTGGGCATGAACACTGAAGCTTTCTTT
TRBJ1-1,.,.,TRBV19,CASSIVGARNTEAFF,TGTGCCAGTAGTATAGTGGGGGCGAGGAACACTGAAGCTTTCTTT
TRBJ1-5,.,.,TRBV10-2,CASSESVGAAPNQPQHF,TGCGCCAGCAGTGAGTCGGTAGGAGCGGCCCCGAATCAGCCCCAGCATTTT
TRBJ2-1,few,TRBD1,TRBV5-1,CASSASHQGVKFGNEQFF,TGCGCCAGCAGCGCCTCCCACCAGGGGGTTAAGTTCGGCAATGAGCAGTTCTTC
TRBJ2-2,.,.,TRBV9,CASSVEGGANTGELFF,TGTGCCAGCAGCGTGGAGGGGGGGGCGAACACCGGGGAGCTGTTTTTT
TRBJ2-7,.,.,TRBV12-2,CASRTRDRGPEQYF,TGTGCAAGTCGCACCCGGGACAGGGGGCCCGAGCAGTACTTC
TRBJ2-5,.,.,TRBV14,CASSQDVQETQYF,TGTGCCAGCAGCCAAGATGTACAAGAGACCCAGTACTTC
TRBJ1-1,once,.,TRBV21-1,CASTRSRGVTQGNTEAFF,TGTGCCAGCACCCGATCCCGGGGGGTTACTCAAGGGAACACTGAAGCTTTCTTT
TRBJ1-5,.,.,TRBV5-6,CASSLGPDQPQHF,TGTGCCAGCAGCTTGGGCCCGGATCAGCCCCAGCATTTT
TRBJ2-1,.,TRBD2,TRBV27,CASSPQTSDEQFF,TGTGCCAGCAGTCCCCAGACTAGCGATGAGCAGTTCTTC
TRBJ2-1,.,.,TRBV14,CASSQGRLVEQFF,TGTGCCAGCAGCCAAGGCAGACTTGTTGAGCAGTTCTTC
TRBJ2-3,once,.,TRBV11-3,CASSLYPGMTDTQYF,TGTGCCAGCAGCTTATACCCCGGGATGACAGATACGCAGTATTTT
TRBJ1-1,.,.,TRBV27,CASSHLGTYMNTEAFF,TGTGCCAGCAGTCACCTAGGGACGTACATGAACACTGAAGCTTTCTTT
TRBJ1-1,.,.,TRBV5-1,CASSLPGTGTEAFF,TGCGCCAGCAGCTTACCTGGCACAGGGACTGAAGCTTTCTTT
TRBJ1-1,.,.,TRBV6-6,CASRTDTEAFF,TGTGCCAGCAGAACTGACACTGAAGCTTTCTTT
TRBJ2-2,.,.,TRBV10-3,CAISESVGSGELFF,TGTGCCATCAGTGAGTCTGTAGGGTCCGGGGAGCTGTTTTTT
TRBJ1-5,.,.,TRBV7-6,CASSRRGNQPQHF,TGTGCCAGCAGTCGAAGGGGGAATCAGCCCCAGCATTTT
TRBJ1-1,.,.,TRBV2,CASSEQGLNTEAFF,TGTGCCAGCAGTGAACAGGGGTTGAACACTGAAGCTTTCTTT
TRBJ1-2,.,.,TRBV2,CASSEARGGQGGYTF,TGTGCCAGCAGTGAAGCGCGAGGGGGGCAGGGTGGCTACACCTTC
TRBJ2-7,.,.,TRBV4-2,CASSGRDGAYEQYF,TGTGCCAGCAGCGGCCGGGACGGAGCCTACGAGCAGTACTTC